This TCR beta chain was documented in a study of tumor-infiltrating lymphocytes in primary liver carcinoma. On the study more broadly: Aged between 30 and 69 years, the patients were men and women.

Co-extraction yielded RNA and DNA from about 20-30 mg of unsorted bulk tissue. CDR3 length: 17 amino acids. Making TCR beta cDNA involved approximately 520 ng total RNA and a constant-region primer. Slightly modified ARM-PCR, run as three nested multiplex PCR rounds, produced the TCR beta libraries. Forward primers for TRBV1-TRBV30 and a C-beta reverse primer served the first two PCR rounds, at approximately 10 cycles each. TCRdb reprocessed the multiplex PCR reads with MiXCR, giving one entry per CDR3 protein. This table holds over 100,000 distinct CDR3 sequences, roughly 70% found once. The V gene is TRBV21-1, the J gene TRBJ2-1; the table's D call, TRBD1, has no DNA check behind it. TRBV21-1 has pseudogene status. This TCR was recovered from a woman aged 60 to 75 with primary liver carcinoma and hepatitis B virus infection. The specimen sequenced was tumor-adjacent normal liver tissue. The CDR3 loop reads CASSKRTGQGSYNEQFF. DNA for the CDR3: TGTGCCAGCAGCAAAAGGACAGGACAGGGCTCCTACAATGAGCAGTTCTTC.